The TCR beta chain under discussion was sequenced for a study of T-cell memory formation after mild COVID-19. General study findings and limits: Day 15 to 85 contractors were CD4/CD8 balanced; later expanders leaned CD4+. That cross-reactive memory joined was suggested by some responding clones appearing in pre-infection memory.

Employing constant-segment primers, 5'RACE generated TCR alpha and TCR beta cDNA libraries bearing sample barcodes and UMIs. TCRdb reprocessed the 5' RACE reads with MiXCR, giving one entry per CDR3 protein. The sample has approximately 350,000 distinct CDR3 sequences, around an eighth seen once. V lost 1 base to trimming and J lost 3 bases, with 12 bases between them. From germline, CDR1 is MNHNY and CDR2 SVGAGI (reference sequence). This CDR3 is built from 16 residues. A remark on this clonotype: No antigen is known for it.

The receptor was isolated from a man aged 18 to 30 who had mild COVID-19 (a few samples of this study predate the infection). Cell type and time point are not known. The sequenced sample consisted of PBMCs or a T cell subset sorted from them (not recorded which). V and J are TRBV6-6 and TRBJ2-2; D remains unclear. CDR3 loop: CASSYYRVLDTGELFF. The CDR3 DNA reads as TGTGCCAGCAGTTACTACCGGGTCTTGGACACCGGGGAGCTGTTTTTT.